Listed below are T cell receptor beta chains from one sample, sequenced in a study of T cells expressing NK-cell markers. TCRdb re-called the 5' RACE reads, yielding one record per CDR3 amino acid sequence without DNA. The sample has hundreds of thousands of distinct CDR3 sequences. Sequencing used blood T cells: a sorted CD56 or NKG2C T cell subset, CD4+ or CD8+ T cells, or bulk PBMC T cells (not recorded which). Receptors originate from a man aged 18-70 years in good health. Both conserved end residues are part of each CDR3.

v_call	j_call	cdr3_aa
TRBV6-5	TRBJ2-1	CASSFRESSYNEQFF
TRBV10-3	TRBJ2-5	CAISEWQLQETQYF
TRBV5-1	TRBJ2-7	CASSSDPSYEQYF
TRBV3-1	TRBJ1-2	CASSQSGAPGYGYTF
TRBV2	TRBJ1-2	CASSPIGTWTVLGYTF
TRBV25-1	TRBJ2-2	CASRPISGELFF
TRBV7-9	TRBJ1-3	CASSRGERTIYF
TRBV5-6	TRBJ2-7	CASSLGGEGRQYF
TRBV28	TRBJ2-7	CASSTSGPLYEQYF
TRBV12-3/TRBV12-4	TRBJ1-1	CASRIDGSGTEAFF
TRBV2	TRBJ2-1	CASSVGDSSYNEQFF
TRBV12-3/TRBV12-4	TRBJ1-5	CASSPRQGLGGDQPQHF
TRBV5-1	TRBJ2-3	CASSLVGGYTQYF
TRBV5-5	TRBJ2-7	CASSLVYAGGVTHEQYF
TRBV7-9	TRBJ1-4	CASRRTDATNEKLFF
TRBV4-2	TRBJ2-1	CASSPYRDRDNEQFF
TRBV4-2	TRBJ1-6	CASSQALSVLGNSPLHF
TRBV10-3	TRBJ2-5	CAISETSLETQYF
TRBV7-9	TRBJ2-2	CASSLRTALNGELFF
TRBV5-6	TRBJ2-7	CASSLGKLAGGKQYF
TRBV5-1	TRBJ1-1	CASSLEGHMNTEAFF
TRBV5-1	TRBJ2-7	CASSLGHRDTTYEQYF
TRBV19	TRBJ1-5	CASSIGGGNSNQPQHF
TRBV25-1	TRBJ1-1	CASSEPARGTEAFF
TRBV27	TRBJ1-6	CASRAKSSYNSPLHF
TRBV5-6	TRBJ2-6	CASARFNGPGANVLTF
TRBV5-1	TRBJ1-6	CASSFGWRGNNSPLHF
TRBV18	TRBJ2-7	CASSTDRTGEQYF
TRBV12-3/TRBV12-4	TRBJ2-5	CASSLGGTSGAPQETQYF
TRBV29-1	TRBJ1-2	CSVENRGYGYTF
TRBV12-5	TRBJ2-3	CASGWRETIDTQYF
TRBV18	TRBJ1-5	CASSPSKDSNQPQHF
TRBV7-9	TRBJ2-7	CASSAGTSGRVQYF